This T cell receptor beta chain was profiled in a study of T cells in Graves' hyperthyroidism and ophthalmopathy (dated by TCRdb to about 2019). Concerning the study at large: Peripheral blood samples were taken at initial diagnosis, before any treatment was given. Thyroid tissue and blood T-cell repertoires from six Graves' hyperthyroidism patients were also compared in the study. For training and testing, the roughly 93 patients in the discovery cohort were randomly divided in a 7:3 ratio. TCR V-J signatures able to tell the groups apart were searched for in a discovery cohort of approximately 95 patients, of whom over 40 had Graves' ophthalmopathy and 57 had stable Graves' hyperthyroidism. Prospective prediction of ophthalmopathy was tested in an independent validation cohort consisting of fewer than 20 hyperthyroidism patients and around 16 patients who later progressed to ophthalmopathy. After sampling, hyperthyroidism patients received methimazole starting at 30 mg daily, and ophthalmopathy patients received high-dose intravenous methylprednisolone. TCR Vbeta CDR3 sequencing of some 140 peripheral blood samples (over 40 ophthalmopathy, 75 hyperthyroidism and 17 progressor patients) is reported in the paper. The investigation overall reported the following: Most expanded thyroid clonotypes (frequency above 0.001) were also detected in blood, suggesting blood repertoires may reflect thyroid immune responses. Sample size was not statistically predetermined, and investigators were not blinded to group allocation. In validation, progression to ophthalmopathy was predicted by the model with 70.59% sensitivity and 72.22% specificity, a median of 6.5 months before onset. Ophthalmopathy was separated from stable hyperthyroidism by a 13 V-J signature model, with over 85% sensitivity and about 84% specificity obtained in cross-validation and 80%/75% obtained in testing.

Concerning this clonotype: It has no known antigen specificity. No base qualities exist here, and no much larger clone lies one base off it.

Stable Graves' hyperthyroidism was defined as the absence of progression to ophthalmopathy over 18 months of follow-up. Hyperthyroidism patients were newly diagnosed, with disease duration under 2 months, and aged 18 to 65 years. The study excluded patients with uncontrolled infections, other autoimmune diseases, pregnancy or lactation. Diagnoses relied on clinical symptoms, serum thyroxine and TRAb, thyroid ultrasound and orbital computed tomography. Ficoll-Paque density gradient centrifugation was used to isolate PBMCs from 10 ml of fresh peripheral blood. Total RNA was extracted using Trizol reagent, and RNA quality was assessed on an Agilent 2100 Bioanalyzer. Sequences SGHNT (CDR1) and YYREEE (CDR2) are obtained from the germline V gene (reference sequence). Germline trimming: 4 bases from V, 5 bases from J; junction bases outside gene matches: 4. The CDR3, from cysteine to phenylalanine, totals 13 residues. Only CDR3 DNA remains: 39 bases, in frame from the first base.

Amplification of TCR beta CDR3 regions was carried out from RNA transcripts. A first-round RT-PCR of the TCR CDR3 used the HTBI primer set with the Qiagen OneStep RT-PCR kit. Libraries were constructed in a second round of multiplex PCR, after which size selection and purification were carried out. Libraries were sequenced paired-end with 100 bp reads on an Illumina HiSeq2000. In the original analysis: SOAPnuke was used to process the raw data, throwing out any read that contained adapters or uncalled bases, had a mean Phred below 15, or lacked an exact constant-primer or identifier match. High-quality paired reads were merged with COPE v1.2.5, and unique nucleotide sequences were defined as clonotypes. MiTCR v1.1 was used to align clonotypes to the IMGT TRBV, TRBD and TRBJ reference segments. The analysis was restricted to V-J combinations with a frequency above 0.0001, which together covered around 99% of the repertoires. The TCS score was defined as F50 (clonal expansion) divided by E x V (chaos), with BLOSUM62-based TCRdist calculated between CDR3 peptides within each V-J. Welch's t-statistics and random forest reduced several hundred V-J features to about 13, which were used in a naive Bayes classifier (R e1071). In TCRdb, the public reads were trimmed at Q25 with fastp and aligned with MiXCR, with productive beta chains retained. CDR3 protein sequences are deduplicated, and each keeps its most common genes and DNA. What appears here as the V and J calls and clone size reflects TCRdb's work, not the paper's. The sample records more than 350,000 distinct CDR3 sequences, 15% of which are singletons. The ten largest clones add up to approximately 30% of the sample.

Recombination joined TRBV5-4 with TRBJ2-5; 8 bases in the middle match TRBD1. The sequenced sample was blood. The TCR comes from a woman younger than 45 with Graves' hyperthyroidism. The CDR3 loop reads CASSTDRDETQYF. At the DNA level, the sequence is TGTGCCAGCAGCACGGACAGGGATGAGACCCAGTACTTC.